Reported below is one TCR beta chain. This clone appeared a few times. Its specific antigen is unknown. The sample holds no much larger clone one base away, and base qualities are not on file. The sample is drawn from a study of cytomegalovirus exposure and HLA in healthy donors (dated 2017 in TCRdb). Notes on the research overall: In an earlier analysis of 550 to 750 of the donors, 250 to 350 Gb of sequence data and roughly 100 million unique TCR beta sequences from about 180 million T cells were reported. High-throughput TCR immunosequencing, statistical association of individual TCRs with disease status, and machine learning were combined to predict cytomegalovirus infection status. Approximately 310 gigabases of sequencing data and tens of millions of unique TCR sequences were included in an early release covering about 700 HLA-typed donors. The aim of the study was to test whether cataloging public T cell receptors could identify signatures of past pathogen exposure. Across around 400 genotyped donors of the cohort, an average of about 250,000 unique TCR beta nucleotide sequences per donor were sequenced, and 15% to 20% of those sequences were non-productive. Typing coverage varied by locus: 629-630 donors for A, B, C, DRB1 and DQB1; some 520 for DQA1; over 600 for DPA1; around 490 for DPB1. HLA typing covered class I and class II loci at four-digit resolution. In a later analysis, previously published TCR beta repertoires from roughly 710 donors were re-analyzed and high-resolution HLA genotyping was added so that TCR occurrence patterns could be studied. Every discovery cohort repertoire had been produced on one sequencing platform. The later analysis used no new phenotypic data to find candidate immune exposures, relying instead on TCR beta sequences and their occurrence across donors. Because of strong linkage in the cohort, roughly five DR-DQ haplotypes were treated as single units for association and clustering. Genome-wide SNP genotypes for about 65% of the roughly 670 donors were used in a later genetic analysis, which treated that subset as a discovery cohort. The study used immunosequencing to profile the T cell repertoires of approximately 630 subjects and linked those repertoires to cytomegalovirus serostatus. A separate validation cohort of about 110 different subjects was used in addition to the roughly 700-subject first cohort. Donor age, sex, ethnicity and CMV serostatus were collected together with the repertoire data. The genetic ancestry cluster associated with self-reported Caucasian donors included 81% of the 398 genotyped donors. An earlier analysis of 587 of the donors used high-throughput TCR beta sequencing to judge whether each TCR beta V gene segment behaved as functional or pseudogenic.

The cohort consisted of more than 650 healthy bone marrow donors. Cohort members were all nominally healthy when sampled, although unrecorded immune exposures were likely present. The donor tested CMV seropositive and was one of the 289 seropositive cohort members. Each donor provided a peripheral blood sample, and peripheral blood mononuclear cells were used for TCR beta sequencing. Genomic DNA was extracted from the blood cell samples with the Qiagen DNeasy Blood Extraction Kit. CDR1 is given as SGHRS and CDR2 as YFSETQ, both from the germline V gene. The CDR3 numbers 14 residues from cysteine through phenylalanine. Only the CDR3 region is kept as DNA, spanning 42 bases read in frame from base 1. V drops 1 base and J drops 3 bases, leaving 10 bases in between. Study-wide conclusions, independent of this receptor: Across donors, most TCR sequences were observed very rarely, whereas some public TCRs were present in many individuals. The authors suggested that the approach could potentially be extended to other disease states and immunological phenotypes. In a later analysis, TCR association rates were found to vary across HLA loci, with the most associated TCRs seen for DRB1 alleles and the fewest for HLA-C alleles. In this cohort, only TCR beta chains were sequenced, and detectable features were limited by the absence of alpha or paired-chain data. Because HLA typing was missing for some donors at each locus, association tests included only the typed subset. V-gene and J-gene trimming of TCR beta chains was associated with a missense DCLRE1C variant in a later genetic analysis, and the association was replicated in an independent cohort. Immune exposure information for the cohort was limited to CMV serostatus. A later analysis found that most CMV-associated TCR beta chains appeared HLA-restricted, with HLA associations seemingly driven largely by CMV exposure. When HLA alleles, especially DR and DQ, strongly co-occurred, attributing TCR associations to individual alleles was difficult. Over 15 rarely observed V segments, including chromosome 9 orphons, were excluded from the earlier analysis of several hundred of the donors because counts were too low. A few of the identified cytomegalovirus-associated TCR beta chains were confirmed in vitro to be specific for cytomegalovirus antigens. In a later analysis, HLA-associated TCR beta chains were found to be more clonally expanded and to have lower generation probabilities than equally common non-associated chains. A further reported finding was that TCR beta sequences accurately predicted the HLA-A and HLA-B alleles for most subjects in the first cohort. A cluster of highly shared sequence variants was judged likely to be a technical artifact of the sequencing pipeline. In the study, around 150 TCR beta chains were listed as associated with cytomegalovirus. In a later genetic analysis, fewer N-insertions in productive TCRs were reported among donors in an Asian-associated ancestry cluster than the roughly 640-donor mean. Presence/absence analyses assumed roughly uniform sequencing depth across donors, an assumption that may not hold. In both the original and validation cohorts, the classifier was reported to diagnose cytomegalovirus status with high specificity and sensitivity. Broadly in line with IMGT annotations, most TCR beta V segments showed up in productive rearrangements about 90% or about 30% of the time in an earlier analysis of around 600 of the donors. A later analysis associated 16,951 TCR beta sequences with specific HLA alleles at a false discovery rate of 0.05. Linkage disequilibrium might explain the correlated functional status among segregating V segments, but an unknown experimental factor could not be ruled out. Some IMGT-functional V segments, including TRBV6-2 and TRBV6-3, could not be distinguished by the 87-base-pair reads and were therefore excluded. In a later analysis, several top co-occurrence clusters were reported to appear linked to parvovirus B19, influenza, CMV and Epstein-Barr virus.

The library was generated by the immunoSEQ multiplex PCR assay. For the multiplex PCR, a mixture combining 60 forward primers for TCR Vbeta segments and 13 reverse primers for TCR Jbeta segments was used. The CDR3 region of rearranged TCR beta genes was amplified from genomic DNA with a multiplex PCR assay. The amplified TCR beta libraries were sequenced on the Illumina HiSeq System as 87-base-pair reads. In the source study's methods: A later analysis tallied roughly 76 million unique TCR beta chains across the 666 repertoires, and about 10 million of those chains were shared by two or more donors. To remove PCR and sequencing errors, raw reads were error-corrected and collapsed into unique sequences using a nearest-neighbor algorithm that merged closely related sequences. CDR3 sequences were aligned to IMGT reference sequences to assign V, D and J gene segments. For a sequence to be retained, a match of at least six nucleotides was required to both a V gene segment and a J gene segment. Rearrangements were called productive when the CDR3 lacked stop codons and stayed in frame with V and J; all others were non-productive. CDR3 was defined according to IMGT convention as the region running from the second conserved V-encoded cysteine to the conserved J-encoded phenylalanine. The earlier analysis of approximately 500 of the donors excluded sequences that lacked an unambiguous match to a single V gene segment. An earlier analysis of almost 600 of the donors classified V segments as functional when productive rearrangements were above 56.7% and as segregating when the standard deviation between donors was above 5%. A statistical classification framework was built for diagnosing cytomegalovirus status from the catalog of TCR beta chain sequences. In a later analysis, TCR nucleotide sequences were compared against IMGT/GENE-DB human TR gene sequences so that V and J genes could be assigned. A later analysis assigned CDR3 sequences and most-parsimonious VDJ recombination scenarios with the TCRdist pipeline. In a later analysis, every TCR beta chain was defined by the combination of its CDR3 amino acid sequence and its V-gene family, and reads without a unique V-gene family were dropped. In a later analysis, 550 to 650 highly shared, low-generation-probability nucleotide sequences were removed to address suspected cross-contamination and a sequencing artifact. In a later analysis, a clonal expansion index was calculated for each public chain from normalized within-repertoire ranks of inferred template counts. Generation probabilities in a later analysis came from a VDJ recombination model fitted to out-of-frame rearrangements, and those results were checked against IGoR. In a later analysis, hypergeometric tests were used to score TCR-TCR, TCR-HLA and TCR-CMV co-occurrence, with a repertoire-size bias correction applied to TCR pairs. False discovery rates were estimated in a later analysis by permuting HLA or CMV assignments 20 times. In a later analysis, co-occurring TCRs were grouped with DBSCAN, and TCRdist sequence similarity was added when clustering was performed within HLA-allele-positive subsets. For co-occurrence clustering, repertoires with fewer than 30,000 or more than 120,000 public chains were excluded, along with roughly 5 repertoires with anomalous nucleotide sharing. Drawn from immuneACCESS, this table holds only the in-frame rearrangements with V and J called that TCRdb kept. Clones are partly lost; checked studies trace under half to an unresolved V gene and leave the rest unexplained. V, J and clone size are taken as reported in that table, and D and trimming were inferred from the DNA itself. This sample comprises 99,000 or so clones, roughly 13% of them detected only once. The top ten hold roughly a sixth of the sample.

Material for sequencing was PBMCs. In this chain, TRBV5-1 is recombined with TRBJ1-2; D gene: possibly TRBD1, on 5 matching bases. The receptor comes from a man aged 40-55 years in good health and CMV-seropositive. The CDR3 region has the sequence CASSLNGGDYGYTF. In nucleotide form, the sequence is TGCGCCAGCAGCTTGAATGGGGGGGACTATGGCTACACCTTC.